Listed below are T cell receptor beta chains from one sample, sequenced in a study of T cells after posttransplantation cyclophosphamide. The protocol was immunoSEQ multiplex PCR, while the TCRdb copy is restricted to in-frame clones and leaves out a portion. The sample has roughly 19,000 clones; around 70% are singletons. Specimen: PBMCs, collected after an allogeneic stem cell transplant with post-transplant cyclophosphamide. These receptors came from a male patient between 25 and 39 years old who received an allogeneic stem cell transplant from a related donor, was CMV-positive, and had acute GVHD only. Some of these T cells may belong to the graft donor. The CDR3 runs from the conserved cysteine through the conserved F or W. The D gene is left open where the match is weak. Expanded clones are given a class, and other clones once, few, many or no size at all.

j_call v_call d_call clone_size cdr3_nt cdr3_aa
TRBJ1-1 TRBV21-1 - - TGTGCCAGCAGACAGGATCTCGATTCATCGAACACTGAAGCTTTCTTT CASRQDLDSSNTEAFF
TRBJ2-3 TRBV7-9 - - TGTGCCAGCAGCTTAGAGGGACTTTCCGCAGATACGCAGTATTTT CASSLEGLSADTQYF
TRBJ1-2 TRBV11-2 - - TGTGCCAGCAGCTTAGGCTCGGTGCCTGAGTATGGCTACACCTTC CASSLGSVPEYGYTF
TRBJ2-2 TRBV9 TRBD2 - TGTGCCAGCACCCGAGGGAGGGTTGGCACCGGGGAGCTGTTTTTT CASTRGRVGTGELFF
TRBJ1-1 TRBV5-1 - - TGCGCCAGCAGCTTGGAGGGGGTAAACACTGAAGCTTTCTTT CASSLEGVNTEAFF
TRBJ1-5 TRBV10-2 TRBD1 - TGCGCCAGCAGTCTGGACAGGAATCAGCCCCAGCATTTT CASSLDRNQPQHF
TRBJ1-1 TRBV6-5 TRBD1 - TGTGCCAGCAGTATCTTAGACAGGGGGAACACTGAAGCTTTCTTT CASSILDRGNTEAFF
TRBJ1-5 TRBV7-2 - - TGTGCCAGCAGCTTAGAAGGGGGGGCGTCGCATTTT CASSLEGGASHF
TRBJ2-1 TRBV29-1 TRBD1 - TGCAGCGTTGGAGGACAGGAAAGAGGCAATGAGCAGTTCTTC CSVGGQERGNEQFF
TRBJ2-5 TRBV6-5 TRBD2 medium-sized TGTGCCAGCGGGACGGGAGGGGAGACCCAGTACTTC CASGTGGETQYF
TRBJ1-1 TRBV5-1 TRBD1 - TGCGCCAGCAGCTTGGGTTCAGGGGGGAACACTGAAGCTTTCTTT CASSLGSGGNTEAFF
TRBJ2-7 TRBV1 - many TGCACCAGCAGCCAGATCCCGGGATCCTGGACCTACGAGCAGTACTTC CTSSQIPGSWTYEQYF
TRBJ2-1 TRBV9 TRBD2 - TGTGCCAGCAGCGTCGGGGGGGCGGGTGAGCAGTTCTTC CASSVGGAGEQFF
TRBJ2-3 TRBV5-1 - - TGCGCCAGCAGCTTGGAGGTCAGGGGGGGCACAGATACGCAGTATTTT CASSLEVRGGTDTQYF
TRBJ2-3 TRBV4-2 TRBD2 once TGTGCCAGCAGCCAAGATCAGAGCGGGGGGGCAGATACGCAGTATTTT CASSQDQSGGADTQYF
TRBJ1-1 TRBV18 - few TGTGCCAGCTCACTACGGACACAGAACACTGAAGCTTTCTTT CASSLRTQNTEAFF
TRBJ2-1 TRBV5-1 - - TGCGCCAGCAGCTTTGACAGTCCATTTACAAATGAGCAGTTCTTC CASSFDSPFTNEQFF
TRBJ1-4 TRBV19 - once TGTGCCAGTAGTATAGAGAGACAGCCAAATGAAAAACTGTTTTTT CASSIERQPNEKLFF